The T cell receptor beta chain under discussion was sequenced for a study of T cells in Graves' hyperthyroidism and ophthalmopathy. The CDR3 length is 15 residues. The ends lost 5 bases at V and 0 bases at J; junction bases unmatched: 6. Looked up from germline, CDR1 is SGHDT and CDR2 is YYEEEE. There were TCR beta CDR3 regions amplified from RNA transcripts. The HTBI primer set was used in a first-round RT-PCR of the TCR CDR3. TCRdb reprocessed the multiplex PCR reads with MiXCR, giving one entry per CDR3 protein. The sample records 640,000 or so distinct CDR3 sequences, roughly 14% being singletons. This clonotype has ten or more counts.

This receptor was identified in a woman aged 40 to 49 with Graves' ophthalmopathy. The V and J genes are TRBV5-6 and TRBJ2-7, with TRBD1 identical over 9 bases. Sample: blood. The DNA of the CDR3 is TGTGCCAGCAGAGGTGGACAGGGGAACTCCTACGAGCAGTACTTC. Encoded protein: CASRGGQGNSYEQYF.